This note documents a single T cell receptor beta chain sequence. This CDR3 has 15 amino acids. Trimming at V came to 5 bases and at J to 6 bases, leaving 7 bases not matched to a gene. Per the germline V gene, CDR1 is SGHAT and CDR2 is FQNNGV. The record originates from a study of blood T cell repertoires in COVID-19. Study-wide background: Sites across the United States, Italy and Spain contributed samples from acute and convalescent COVID-19.

Only in-frame clones appear in the TCRdb table, and some are missing; sequencing was by immunoSEQ multiplex PCR. The sample yields about 42,000 clones, around four fifths seen once. V is TRBV11-2 and J is TRBJ2-2; 9 bases are shared with TRBD1. The receptor was isolated from a human donor in a cohort sampled during active COVID-19. Sequencing input: peripheral blood. CDR3 bases: TGTGCCAGCAGCCGGACAAACAGGGGGCCCGGGGAGCTGTTTTTT. Its protein is CASSRTNRGPGELFF.